Presented here are 6 T cell receptor beta chains from one specimen sequenced in a study of T cell repertoires in cytomegalovirus infection (dated by TCRdb to between 2018 and 2020). The reads were generated on an Illumina HiSeq 1500. TCRdb trimmed the raw reads at Q25, called clones with MiXCR and kept productive beta chains. Under each unique CDR3 protein, matching rows form one entry showing the most common genes and DNA. The sample records 630,000 or so distinct CDR3 sequences, roughly 26% of which are singletons. The top ten clonotypes cover 8% of the sample. Input material: CD8+ T cells from PBMCs. The receptors here all came from a human donor in good health (CMV status not recorded). Some clones in this sample may be carry-over from other donors' samples.

In this sample, this clonotype turned up many times. The chain is built from TRBV7-9 and TRBJ2-7, with TRBD1 as a possible D gene (5 bases). The CDR3 has 15 residues. Germline V gene sequence: CDR1 SEHNR, CDR2 FQNEAQ (reference sequence). Trimming took 1 base from V and 3 from J, leaving 13 bases between them. In DNA, the CDR3 is TGTGCCAGCAGCTTAGGGGGCAGTCTATACTACGAGCAGTACTTC. This gives the protein CASSLGGSLYYEQYF.

This clonotype was seen more than once but under ten times. The chain carries TRBV13 and TRBJ2-2; D is undetermined. Trimming took off 4 bases at V and 5 bases at J, with 14 bases between the two ends. Germline CDR1 PRHDT, CDR2 FYEKMQ (reference sequence). The CDR3 covers 15 residues. The CDR3 protein is CASSSEDGRTGELFF. The CDR3, as DNA: TGTGCCAGCAGCTCCGAGGACGGTCGGACCGGGGAGCTGTTTTTT.

This clonotype occurred a few times. This sequence joins TRBV4-1 and TRBJ2-3; D gene ambiguous. Trimming stripped 4 bases from V and 0 bases from J, with 14 bases between. The V gene's germline CDR1 is MGHRA and CDR2 YSYEKL. The CDR3 runs to 16 residues. Here the CDR3 DNA reads TGCGCCAGCAGCCTTAGGACCGAAACGAGCACAGATACGCAGTATTTT. Translating it yields CASSLRTETSTDTQYF.

The chain uses TRBV4-3 and TRBJ1-2; 9 positions match TRBD1. The CDR3 is 15 amino acids. Germline loops: CDR1 LGHNA, CDR2 YSLEER. The V gene end was trimmed by 0 bases and the J gene end by 9 bases; junction bases not matched to a gene: 8. CDR3 region: CASSQDPTGGMSYTF. The CDR3 DNA follows: TGCGCCAGCAGCCAAGATCCTACAGGGGGCATGAGCTACACCTTC.

This clonotype was observed a handful of times. This chain connects TRBV7-8 to TRBJ2-3, with D maybe TRBD1 (7 bases). The germline V and J ends were trimmed by 4 bases and 6 bases, with 29 bases remaining between them. CDR3 size: 19 residues. Germline V gives CDR1 SGHVS, CDR2 FQNEAQ. As DNA, the CDR3 is TGTGCCAGCAGCTCCTCCGGGACAGTCCTCCCTAGCGTCGCGGATACGCAGTATTTT. It codes for CASSSSGTVLPSVADTQYF.

With respect to this clonotype: The germline gene is not matched at one end of the junction; a read error may be the cause. The chain links TRBV7-6 to TRBJ2-3; D unclear. Germline-derived CDR1 and CDR2 are SGHVS and FNYEAQ. CDR3 length: 12 amino acids. The CDR3 reads CASNLTGDTQYF. Here the CDR3 DNA reads TGTGCCAGCAACTTAACGGGAGATACGCAGTATTTT.